This T cell receptor beta chain emerged from a study of blood T cell repertoires in COVID-19. Study-wide background: From the United States, Italy and Spain came samples of acute and convalescent COVID-19. In each case, the material was cDNA or gDNA derived from T cells, B-cell-depleted T cells, or PBMCs.

Study processing details: Estimation of nucleated cell counts relied on the amplification of reference gene primers. Measured with immunoSEQ multiplex PCR; TCRdb has only the in-frame clones, and not every one. That table is the source of V, J and clone size, and D and trimming were worked out from the DNA. The table records fewer than 30,000 clones, 80% to 90% of them present only once. The germline V gene has CDR1 LNHDA and CDR2 SQIVND (reference sequence). The CDR3 runs 15 residues. V lost 5 bases and J lost 3; bases outside the gene matches: 5. This receptor was identified in a human donor in a cohort sampled during active COVID-19. Sequencing was carried out using peripheral blood. The rearrangement uses TRBV19 and TRBJ1-2, with 11 bases lining up with TRBD1. This chain's CDR3 is CASSLRTGGDYGYTF. CDR3 sequence (DNA): TGTGCCAGTAGTCTTAGGACAGGGGGCGACTATGGCTACACCTTC.